This TCR beta chain was obtained from a study of identical twins. Study conclusions and caveats: Alpha sequences out of frame and shared by twins had excess low generation probability. A partial confounding effect on zero-insertion analyses could come from invariant MAIT and iNKT cells. Memory repertoires showed no such pattern, whereas abundant cord blood beta clonotypes carried fewer insertions.

Germline loops: CDR1 SGHRS, CDR2 YFSETQ. The CDR3 sequence is 14 residues long. Trimming removed 0 bases at V and 1 base at J, with 6 bases between. TCRdb reprocessed the 5' RACE reads via MiXCR and lists one record per CDR3 protein. Here the sample spans hundreds of thousands of distinct CDR3 sequences, 5.5% to 7.5% being singletons. This clonotype occurred many times. Its antigen remains unidentified. The source of this sequence is a man aged 18-30 years in good health. Material: naive T cells sorted from blood. The chain links TRBV5-1 to TRBJ2-3, with unresolved D. Here the CDR3 DNA reads TGCGCCAGCAGCTTGGCTTCGCGCACAGATACGCAGTATTTT. As protein: CASSLASRTDTQYF.